The rows below give T cell receptor beta chains drawn from one sample of a study of OX40 agonist ivuxolimab in advanced cancers. Libraries were prepared by immunoSEQ multiplex PCR; TCRdb keeps only in-frame clonotypes and omits some of them. The sample holds some 80,000 clones, 70% to 85% seen once. The sequencing used CD4+ or CD8+ T cells sorted from blood, collected in a trial of the OX40 agonist ivuxolimab. The receptors come from an adult with an advanced solid tumor such as melanoma, head and neck, liver or kidney cancer. Each CDR3 is given with its conserved first and last residue. The D gene is left open where the match is weak. Only some rows state a clone size, as once, few, many or a class for expanded clones.

.,.,TRBV6-1,TRBJ2-3,TGTGCCAGCAGAAAGTGGGATACGCAGTATTTT,CASRKWDTQYF
.,.,TRBV5-1,TRBJ1-1,TGCGCCAGCAGAACAATCACAGGGACGAGAGAAGCTTTCTTT,CASRTITGTREAFF
once,.,TRBV19,TRBJ2-1,TGTGCCAGTAGCTTCCGATGGGTCTTCTACAATGAGCAGTTCTTC,CASSFRWVFYNEQFF
.,TRBD1,TRBV5-4,TRBJ1-2,TGTGCCAGCAGCTTCGACAGGGTCTATGGCTACACCTTC,CASSFDRVYGYTF
once,TRBD1,TRBV4-1,TRBJ2-3,TGCGCCAGCAGCCAACGACAGGGAACGCAGTATTTT,CASSQRQGTQYF
.,TRBD2,TRBV6-5,TRBJ2-1,TGTGCCAGTCACTCTAGCGGGAGGGCCAGAAATGAGCAGTTCTTC,CASHSSGRARNEQFF
.,.,TRBV7-2,TRBJ2-3,TGTGCCAGCAGCTTAACAGGGTCAGATACGCAGTATTTT,CASSLTGSDTQYF
.,.,TRBV14,TRBJ2-2,TGTGCCAGCAGCCAAGAACAGGTTTCCGGGGAGCTGTTTTTT,CASSQEQVSGELFF
once,.,TRBV4-1,TRBJ2-5,TGCGCCAGCAGAGGGGGTTCTCCGGTGGAGACCCAGTACTTC,CASRGGSPVETQYF
.,TRBD1,TRBV7-2,TRBJ1-1,TGTGCCAGCAGTACGCGGACAGGGGGGAACACTGAAGCTTTCTTT,CASSTRTGGNTEAFF
.,.,TRBV28,TRBJ2-1,TGTGCCAGCGTGCTGACAGGCCCCTACAATGAGCAGTTCTTC,CASVLTGPYNEQFF
.,.,TRBV7-2,TRBJ2-1,TGTGCCAGCAGCACCCGGAACTCCTACAATGAGCAGTTCTTC,CASSTRNSYNEQFF
.,TRBD1,TRBV4-1,TRBJ1-3,TGCGCCAGCAGCCCCCGAGCCGATCGACAGGGGAGAAACACCATATATTTT,CASSPRADRQGRNTIYF
.,.,TRBV5-6,TRBJ2-1,TGTGCCAGCAGCTTTTACAATGAGCAGTTCTTC,CASSFYNEQFF
.,.,TRBV5-1,TRBJ1-3,TGCGCCAGCAGCTTGGGAGTCAGTTACTCTGGAAACACCATATATTTT,CASSLGVSYSGNTIYF
.,TRBD1,TRBV5-8,TRBJ1-1,TGTGCCAGCAGCCACAGGGGGAACACTGAAGCTTTCTTT,CASSHRGNTEAFF
.,TRBD2,TRBV2,TRBJ2-4,TGTGCCAGCAGTGAAAGGGTGGCGGGGGGGCCCAGAAACATTCAGTACTTC,CASSERVAGGPRNIQYF
.,TRBD1,TRBV18,TRBJ2-7,TGTGCCAGCTCACCGCGGACAGGCTTAGTACGGGCCTACGAGCAGTACTTC,CASSPRTGLVRAYEQYF
once,.,TRBV7-9,TRBJ1-1,TGTGCCAGTACGCTGGGGTCAGAGAACACTGAAGCTTTCTTT,CASTLGSENTEAFF
.,TRBD1,TRBV6-6,TRBJ1-4,TGTGCCAGCAGCCCCCCGACAGGGGTTAATGAAAAACTGTTTTTT,CASSPPTGVNEKLFF
.,.,TRBV4-1,TRBJ1-1,TGCGCCAGCAGCCAGGCGGGACTCAAGAACACTGAAGCTTTCTTT,CASSQAGLKNTEAFF
.,.,TRBV5-1,TRBJ1-1,TGCGCCAGCACCCTGGGGGGTAACACTGAAGCTTTCTTT,CASTLGGNTEAFF
.,TRBD2,TRBV5-6,TRBJ2-7,TGTGCCAGCAGCTTGGGGCCTAGCGGGAGGTACGAGCAGTACTTC,CASSLGPSGRYEQYF
.,TRBD1,TRBV6-5,TRBJ1-2,TGTGCCAGCAGTTTACGGACAGGGGACTATGGCTACACCTTC,CASSLRTGDYGYTF
few,TRBD1,TRBV2,TRBJ1-1,TGTGCCAGCAGTGGGGGACAGGGACGAATCGCGAACACTGAAGCTTTCTTT,CASSGGQGRIANTEAFF
.,.,TRBV5-8,TRBJ1-2,TGTGCCAGCAGCTTGGTGGGCAGCTATGGCTACACCTTC,CASSLVGSYGYTF
.,.,TRBV28,TRBJ1-5,TGTGCCAGCCTAGGGGGGGGGAGCAATCAGCCCCAGCATTTT,CASLGGGSNQPQHF
.,.,TRBV29-1,TRBJ2-3,TGCAGCGCCTCTGGTGGGTACACAGATACGCAGTATTTT,CSASGGYTDTQYF
once,.,TRBV19,TRBJ1-2,TGTGCCAGTAGTATGGCAGGAAGTCCCCGTGAGGGCTACACCTTC,CASSMAGSPREGYTF
.,TRBD1,TRBV7-9,TRBJ1-1,TGTGCCAGCAGCGACAGGGGGACGTACACGAGGAACGCTGAAGCTTTCTTT,CASSDRGTYTRNAEAFF
.,.,TRBV5-1,TRBJ1-4,TGCGCCAGCAGCCTGAACGCAGGGAGTAATGAAAAACTGTTTTTT,CASSLNAGSNEKLFF
.,TRBD1,TRBV19,TRBJ2-3,TGTGCCAGTAGTATCGGGACAGAAAACTCTAACACGCAGTATTTT,CASSIGTENSNTQYF
.,.,TRBV28,TRBJ1-3,TGTGCCAGCAGTTTACTGACAGTCTCTGGAAACACCATATATTTT,CASSLLTVSGNTIYF
.,.,TRBV4-2,TRBJ2-5,TGTGCCAGCAGCCAAGATGTTATAGGGGCTTGGACCCAGTACTTC,CASSQDVIGAWTQYF
.,.,TRBV28,TRBJ1-1,TGTGCCAGCAGCCCCCCCGCCGGAGTCTATGAAGCTTTCTTT,CASSPPAGVYEAFF
.,.,TRBV28,TRBJ2-2,TGTGCCAGCAGTTTATCGGTTCTCCAGGAGCTGTTTTTT,CASSLSVLQELFF
.,.,TRBV29-1,TRBJ1-6,TGCAGCGTAGCCAGCTCCTATAATTCACCCCTCCACTTT,CSVASSYNSPLHF
.,TRBD2,TRBV11-3,TRBJ2-5,TGTGCCAGCAGCTTAGTGTCTAGCGGGAGCGAGACCCAGTACTTC,CASSLVSSGSETQYF
few,TRBD1,TRBV27,TRBJ2-6,TGTGCCAGCATGGTAATAGGACAGGGTAAAATCTCTGGGGCCAACGTCCTGACTTTC,CASMVIGQGKISGANVLTF
.,.,TRBV25-1,TRBJ1-3,TGTGCCAGCACGGGAAGAAACACCATATATTTT,CASTGRNTIYF
.,TRBD2,TRBV7-2,TRBJ2-7,TGTGCCAGCAGCTTCCTAGCGGGAGGTTCCTACGAGCAGTACTTC,CASSFLAGGSYEQYF
.,.,TRBV28,TRBJ1-2,TGTGCCAGCAGTTCCTCTCCAAACACACGCCGACAAGGCTACACCTTC,CASSSSPNTRRQGYTF
.,.,TRBV5-1,TRBJ1-2,TGCGCCAGCACGAAGGGGAACCATGGCTACACCTTC,CASTKGNHGYTF
.,TRBD2,TRBV28,TRBJ2-7,TGTGCCAGCAGCTTTAGCGGGGACGGGTCCTACGAGCAGTACTTC,CASSFSGDGSYEQYF
.,TRBD1,TRBV28,TRBJ1-1,TGTGCCAGCAGTGACACCGGGACAGGGGGCCGAGCTTTCTTT,CASSDTGTGGRAFF
.,TRBD1,TRBV28,TRBJ1-3,TGTGCCAGCACCGAGACAGGGATGGCTGGAAACACCATATATTTT,CASTETGMAGNTIYF
.,.,TRBV28,TRBJ1-5,TGTGCCAGCAGCTCACCGGGGAAACCTCAGCCCCAGCATTTT,CASSSPGKPQPQHF
.,TRBD1,TRBV2,TRBJ1-1,TGTGCCAGCAGTCGACAGGGGAACACTGAAGCTTTCTTT,CASSRQGNTEAFF
.,TRBD2,TRBV10-2,TRBJ2-3,TGCGCCAGCAGGGGGACTAGCGGGGGTGGCGCAGATACGCAGTATTTT,CASRGTSGGGADTQYF
.,.,TRBV18,TRBJ2-3,TGTGCCAGCTCACCACTCGGGACAGATACGCAGTATTTT,CASSPLGTDTQYF
.,.,TRBV28,TRBJ1-5,TGTGCCAGCAGTTCGCAGGGTCCACTCCAGCCCCAGCATTTT,CASSSQGPLQPQHF
.,.,TRBV18,TRBJ2-1,TGTGCCAGCTCACCAGGGTCCGGGGTCGACAATGAGCAGTTCTTC,CASSPGSGVDNEQFF
.,TRBD2,TRBV7-2,TRBJ2-7,TGTGCCAGCAGCTTCCCCGGACTAGCGGGGGACCGAAGATACGAGCAGTACTTC,CASSFPGLAGDRRYEQYF
.,.,TRBV7-3,TRBJ2-3,TGTGCCAGCAGCTTTACAGGGGAGGGCACAGATACGCAGTATTTT,CASSFTGEGTDTQYF
few,TRBD1,TRBV6-4,TRBJ1-5,TGTGCCAGCAGAGCCCACAGGGGGAGTCTCAATCAGCCCCAGCATTTT,CASRAHRGSLNQPQHF